Below are 17 T cell receptor beta chains sequenced from a single sample in a study of T cell clonality in common variable immunodeficiency. Measured with immunoSEQ multiplex PCR; TCRdb has only the in-frame clones, and not every one. This repertoire holds around 39,000 clones, and none appear only once. Source material: peripheral blood mononuclear cells. These receptors were taken from a person aged 18 to 75 in good health.

The table lists this clone with many counts. The sequenced fragment ends 3 residues before the CDR3 boundary, so the rest is inferred from the germline J gene. The chain is built from TRBV28 and TRBJ2-5; D uncertain. Germline values: CDR1 MDHEN, CDR2 SYDVKM. The CDR3 spans 15 residues. Trimming took off 3 bases at V and 1 base at J, with 12 bases between the two ends. The CDR3 sequence: CASSLVTEPQETQYF. The part of the CDR3 DNA that was read is TGTGCCAGCAGTTTGGTCACAGAACCCCAAGAGACC.

This clone was seen ten or more times. With the read ending 3 residues before the CDR3 end, the germline J gene is used to fill in that end. This rearrangement joins TRBV7-6 to TRBJ2-1; TRBD1 matches at 11 bases. V gave up 1 base and J gave up 6 bases; unmatched junction bases: 5. Germline CDR1 and CDR2: SGHVS and FNYEAQ. The CDR3 length is 16 residues. The CDR3 region is CASSLVMGTGGNEQFF. The CDR3 DNA, read in part, is TGTGCCAGCAGCTTAGTAATGGGGACAGGGGGCAATGAG. Drawing the rest from reference TRBV7-6 and TRBJ2-1, the complete variable domain is GAGVSQSPRYKVTKRGQDVALRCDPISGHVSLYWYRQALGQGPEFLTYFNYEAQQDKSGLPNDRFSAERPEGSISTLTIQRTEQRDSAMYRCASSLVMGTGGNEQFFGPGTRLTVL.

This clone occurred many times. The observed sequence ends 3 residues before the CDR3 terminus, with the missing tail filled in from the germline J gene. This sequence joins TRBV19 and TRBJ2-7; TRBD2 agrees at 12 bases. With V trimmed by 6 bases and J by 6 bases, 6 bases remained unmatched. CDR3 length equals 14 residues. Germline V lookup: CDR1 LNHDA, CDR2 SQIVND (reference sequence). The CDR3 bases that were read are TGTGCCAGTAGAAGACTAGCGGGAGATCGCGAG. It specifies CASRRLAGDRE. In full, the CDR3 reads CASRRLAGDREQYF.

This clone was observed many times. The sequenced fragment ends 3 residues before the CDR3 boundary, so the rest is inferred from the germline J gene. The V call is TRBV19, the J call TRBJ2-1; D unclear. V dropped 0 bases and J dropped 0 bases, with 9 bases sitting between them. CDR3 length equals 16 residues. Germline V CDR1 and CDR2: LNHDA, SQIVND (reference sequence). The part of the CDR3 DNA that was read is TGTGCCAGTAGTATAGACGGCAGGAACTCCTACAATGAG. Protein: CASSIDGRNSYNE. The whole CDR3 sequence reads CASSIDGRNSYNEQFF.

This clone was counted many times. The sequence runs out 3 residues before the end of the CDR3; the remainder is reconstructed from the germline J gene. The chain links TRBV13 to TRBJ2-1; 16 bases map to TRBD2. The germline gives CDR1 PRHDT, CDR2 FYEKMQ (reference sequence). Trimming removed 4 bases from V and 6 bases from J; junction bases left unmatched: 9. This CDR3 is built from 18 residues. The sequenced part of the CDR3 DNA is TGTGCCAGCAGCTCGCCGGGACTAGCGGGAGGGAGGGGCAATGAG. Amino acids: CASSSPGLAGGRGNE. The full CDR3 is CASSSPGLAGGRGNEQFF.

This clone has a count of ten or more. Sequencing ends 3 residues short of the CDR3 end; the germline J gene provides the rest. The chain employs TRBV19 and TRBJ1-1; D unclear. Looked up from germline, CDR1 is LNHDA and CDR2 is SQIVND (reference sequence). This CDR3 contains 15 residues. Trimming pared 5 bases from V and 5 bases from J, leaving 18 bases between. The CDR3 bases that were read are TGTGCCAGTAGTTTAGCGGCAGCCGGGGAGACTGAA. Protein sequence: CASSLAAAGETE. The complete CDR3 protein is CASSLAAAGETEAFF.

Many counts were recorded for this clone. Sequencing ends 3 residues short of the CDR3 end; the germline J gene provides the rest. The V gene is TRBV18, the J gene TRBJ2-5, with TRBD1 identical over 10 bases. This CDR3 is 15 amino acids long. CDR1 KGHSH and CDR2 LQKENI come from the germline V gene. After removal of 4 bases from V and 6 bases from J, the junction contained 8 bases not matched to a gene. The CDR3 sequence: CASSRPGQGIKTQYF. The part of the CDR3 DNA that was read is TGTGCCAGCTCACGTCCGGGACAGGGGATAAAGACC.

This clone was seen at least ten times. The CDR3 goes on 3 residues after the read ends, and that part is filled in from the germline J gene. The chain recombines TRBV6-2 or TRBV6-3 with TRBJ2-1; TRBD2 is a possible D gene (6 bases). In germline, CDR1 is MNHEY, CDR2 SVGEGT. This CDR3 has 13 residues. V was clipped by 8 bases and J by 5 bases, with 13 bases between them. The CDR3 bases that were read are TGTGCCAGCCGAGCGGGTGCCAACAATGAG. This sequence encodes CASRAGANNE. The whole CDR3 protein reads CASRAGANNEQFF.

This clone has only a few counts. Coverage ceases 3 residues before the CDR3 finishes, and the germline J gene fills in the end. The chain couples TRBV18 to TRBJ2-2; D is undetermined. V was cut by 4 bases and J by 4 bases, with 4 bases left in between. In germline, CDR1 is KGHSH, CDR2 LQKENI. The CDR3 has 12 residues. CDR3: CASSLVTGELFF. CDR3 DNA (partial): TGTGCCAGCTCACTAGTCACCGGGGAG. Variable domain in full (rest from reference TRBV18 and TRBJ2-2): NAGVMQNPRHLVRRRGQEARLRCSPMKGHSHVYWYRQLPEEGLKFMVYLQKENIIDESGMPKERFSAEFPKEGPSILRIQQVVRGDSAAYFCASSLVTGELFFGEGSRLTVL.

In its sample, this clone was seen many times. The sequence runs out 3 residues before the end of the CDR3; the remainder is reconstructed from the germline J gene. V and J are TRBV6-1 and TRBJ2-3, with a possible D match to TRBD2 (6 bases). CDR1 is MNHNS and CDR2 is SASEGT in the germline V gene. CDR3 length equals 19 residues. The ends were cut back, 2 bases at V and 4 bases at J, with 25 bases in the middle. This CDR3 is CASSENIWLRGGISDTQYF. The part of the CDR3 DNA that was read is TGTGCCAGCAGTGAAAATATTTGGTTGCGAGGCGGGATTTCAGATACG.

This clone was found many times. The DNA ends 3 residues before the CDR3 does, and the rest of the CDR3 is filled in from the germline J gene. The J gene is TRBJ2-3, the V gene TRBV2, with D maybe TRBD2 (6 bases). The V gene's germline CDR1 is SNHLY and CDR2 FYNNEI. Trimming removed 6 bases from V and 1 base from J, with 14 bases in between. The length of the CDR3 is 15 residues. The CDR3 DNA, read in part, is TGTGCCAGCAGGCTCCGGGACTTCGGCACAGATACG. This encodes CASRLRDFGTDT. The whole CDR3 sequence reads CASRLRDFGTDTQYF.

This clone was picked up many times. The DNA ends 3 residues before the CDR3 does, and the rest of the CDR3 is filled in from the germline J gene. The chain is built from TRBV28 and TRBJ2-7; weak D call: TRBD1 (6 bases). The V end was cut by 3 bases, the J end by 2 bases, with 14 bases between. The CDR3 is 15 amino acids. Germline values: CDR1 MDHEN, CDR2 SYDVKM. This CDR3 is CASSFPRGSTYEQYF. CDR3 bases read: TGTGCCAGCAGTTTTCCCAGGGGCAGTACCTACGAG.

This clone was observed many times. The read comes to an end 3 residues before the CDR3 does, leaving the germline J gene to fill in the end. The J gene is TRBJ1-1, the V gene TRBV14; 9 bases fit TRBD1. The CDR3 loop spans 16 amino acids. V gave up 2 bases and J gave up 6 bases; unmatched junction bases: 10. Germline lookup yields CDR1 SGHDN and CDR2 FVKESK. CDR3 sequence: CASSQLTGQGVAEAFF. The covered CDR3 bases are TGTGCCAGCAGCCAACTAACGGGACAGGGTGTCGCTGAA.

This clone showed up many times. CDR3 region: CASSQGDSAFSYEQYF. The sequenced part of the CDR3 DNA is TGTGCCAGCAGCCAAGGGGACTCGGCTTTCTCCTACGAG. The J gene is TRBJ2-7, the V gene TRBV3-1 (or the pseudogene TRBV3-2), with D perhaps matching TRBD2 (6 bases). The CDR3 end falls 3 residues outside the read, so it is completed with the germline J gene. V gave up 1 base and J gave up 0 bases, with 13 bases separating them. CDR1 and CDR2 from the germline V gene are LGHDT and YNNKEL (reference sequence). The CDR3 has 16 residues.

This clone came up many times. The read comes to an end 3 residues before the CDR3 does, leaving the germline J gene to fill in the end. J is TRBJ2-5 and V is TRBV30, with TRBD2 identical over 12 bases. J gave up 6 bases and V 7 bases, and 9 bases lay outside the gene matches. CDR1 is GTSNPN and CDR2 is SVGIG in the germline V gene (reference sequence). This CDR3 spans 14 amino acids. CDR3 DNA (partial): TGTGCCTACGAGACTAGCGGGAGTGCAAAGACC. It yields the protein CAYETSGSAKT. The full CDR3 protein reads CAYETSGSAKTQYF.

This clone showed up many times. The read falls 3 residues short of the CDR3 end, and the missing part is taken from the germline J gene. The chain couples TRBV7-6 to TRBJ2-2, with 9 nucleotides matching TRBD2. The CDR3 has 16 residues. Germline CDR1 reads SGHVS; CDR2 reads FNYEAQ. V lost 6 bases and J lost 6; bases outside the gene matches: 11. This CDR3 is CASSVSGRRQSGELFF. CDR3 DNA (partial): TGTGCCAGCAGTGTGAGCGGGAGGAGACAATCCGGGGAG.

In this sample, this clone turned up many times. The read ends 3 residues shy of where the CDR3 ends; the end is completed using the germline J gene. The chain employs TRBV7-2 and TRBJ1-5; D unclear. The germline V and J ends were trimmed by 5 bases and 2 bases, with 13 bases remaining between them. The CDR3 sequence is 15 residues long. Germline assignment: CDR1 SGHTA and CDR2 FQGNSA. CDR3 DNA (partial): TGTGCCAGCAGCCTAACCCCCGGGGGCAATCAGCCC. Protein sequence: CASSLTPGGNQP. Given in full, the CDR3 is CASSLTPGGNQPQHF.